The entry below gives a single T cell receptor (beta chain) sequence along with its context. Its antigen is undetermined. This record belongs to a study of cytomegalovirus exposure and HLA in healthy donors. Across the study: The same platform as the approximately 640 first-cohort repertoires was used for the 120 validation repertoires, a later analysis reported. Study observations and caveats: Over 150 TCR beta chains were listed as cytomegalovirus-associated. Rarity characterized most TCR sequences, yet some public TCRs appeared in many donors. Specificity for CMV antigens was confirmed in vitro for a few of the CMV-associated chains.

Measured with immunoSEQ multiplex PCR; TCRdb has only the in-frame clones, and not every one. The data show some 90,000 clones, roughly 87% seen once. The CDR3 consists of 15 residues. Germline CDR1 is SGHTA and CDR2 is FQGTGA. Trimming left V 5 bases short and J 5 bases short, with 18 bases between. V gene TRBV7-3 combines with J gene TRBJ2-5; D is possibly TRBD2 (7 bases). Sample: PBMCs. This TCR was recovered from a man aged 18 to 29 in good health and CMV-seropositive. In DNA, the CDR3 is TGTGCCAGCAGCCCCAATGGGGGGGCCGGGGAGACCCAGTACTTC. This sequence encodes CASSPNGGAGETQYF. Using reference TRBV7-3 and TRBJ2-5 for the parts outside the CDR3, the full variable domain is GAGVSQTPSNKVTEKGKYVELRCDPISGHTALYWYRQSLGQGPEFLIYFQGTGAADDSGLPNDRFFAVRPEGSVSTLKIQRTERGDSAVYLCASSPNGGAGETQYFGPGTRLLVL.